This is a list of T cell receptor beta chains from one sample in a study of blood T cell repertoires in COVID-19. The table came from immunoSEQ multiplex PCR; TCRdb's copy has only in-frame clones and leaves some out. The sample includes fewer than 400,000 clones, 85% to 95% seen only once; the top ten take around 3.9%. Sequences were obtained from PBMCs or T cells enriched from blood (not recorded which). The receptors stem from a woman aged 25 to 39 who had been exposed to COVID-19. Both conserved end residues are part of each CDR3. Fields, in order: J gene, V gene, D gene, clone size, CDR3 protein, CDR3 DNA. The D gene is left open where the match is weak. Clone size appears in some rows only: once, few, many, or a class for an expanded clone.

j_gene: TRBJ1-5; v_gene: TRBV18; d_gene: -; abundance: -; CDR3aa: CASSPVKGQPQHF; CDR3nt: TGTGCCAGCTCACCAGTGAAGGGGCAGCCCCAGCATTTT
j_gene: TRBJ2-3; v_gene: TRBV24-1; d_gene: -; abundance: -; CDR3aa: CATSDSWSTQYF; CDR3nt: TGTGCCACCAGTGATAGTTGGAGTACGCAGTATTTT
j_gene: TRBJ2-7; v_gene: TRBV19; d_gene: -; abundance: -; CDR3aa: CASRIRGADEQYF; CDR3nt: TGTGCCAGTAGGATTCGGGGGGCCGACGAGCAGTACTTC
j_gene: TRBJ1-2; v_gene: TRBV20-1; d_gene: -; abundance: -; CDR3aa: CSASDPTNLGDYGYTF; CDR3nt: TGCAGTGCTAGTGATCCTACGAACTTGGGAGATTATGGCTACACCTTC
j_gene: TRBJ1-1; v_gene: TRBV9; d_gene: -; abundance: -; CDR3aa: CASSVGGAGRDTEAFF; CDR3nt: TGTGCCAGCAGCGTAGGAGGAGCTGGGAGGGACACTGAAGCTTTCTTT
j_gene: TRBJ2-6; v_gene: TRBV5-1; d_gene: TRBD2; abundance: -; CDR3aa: CASSATSGSGANVLTF; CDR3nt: TGCGCCAGCAGCGCGACTAGCGGCTCTGGGGCCAACGTCCTGACTTTC
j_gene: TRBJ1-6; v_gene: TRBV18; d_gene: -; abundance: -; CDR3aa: CASSPSVRAMNSPLHF; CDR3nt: TGTGCCAGCTCACCAAGTGTCAGGGCCATGAATTCACCCCTCCACTTT
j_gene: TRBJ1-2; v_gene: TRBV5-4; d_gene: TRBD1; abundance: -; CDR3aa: CASSATGGAGYTF; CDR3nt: TGTGCCAGCAGCGCTACAGGGGGCGCGGGCTACACCTTC
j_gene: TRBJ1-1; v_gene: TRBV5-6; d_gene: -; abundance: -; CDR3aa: CASSLLQGMNTEAFF; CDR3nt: TGTGCCAGCAGCTTGTTGCAGGGGATGAACACTGAAGCTTTCTTT
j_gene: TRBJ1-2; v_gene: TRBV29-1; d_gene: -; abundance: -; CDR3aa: CSVDSAARQPGYGYTF; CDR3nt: TGCAGCGTTGACAGCGCCGCCCGGCAGCCCGGCTATGGCTACACCTTC
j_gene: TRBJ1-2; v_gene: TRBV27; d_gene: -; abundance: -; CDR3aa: CASSLNLVQGYGYTF; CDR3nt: TGTGCCAGCAGTTTAAACTTGGTGCAGGGCTATGGCTACACCTTC
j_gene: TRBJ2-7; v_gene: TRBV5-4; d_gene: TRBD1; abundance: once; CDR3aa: CASSLMGQGAYEQYF; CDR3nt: TGTGCCAGCAGCTTGATGGGACAGGGGGCCTACGAGCAGTACTTC
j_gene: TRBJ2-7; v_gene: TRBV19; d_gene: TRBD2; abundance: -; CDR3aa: CASSIGEGPYEQYF; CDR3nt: TGTGCCAGTAGTATAGGGGAGGGCCCCTACGAGCAGTACTTC
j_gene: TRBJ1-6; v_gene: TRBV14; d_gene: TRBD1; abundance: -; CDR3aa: CASGGQGTNSPLHF; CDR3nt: TGTGCCAGCGGAGGACAGGGGACAAATTCACCCCTCCACTTT
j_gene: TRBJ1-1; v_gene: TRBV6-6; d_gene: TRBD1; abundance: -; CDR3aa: CASRDPGTGVTEAFF; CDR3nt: TGTGCCAGCAGAGACCCCGGGACAGGGGTTACTGAAGCTTTCTTT
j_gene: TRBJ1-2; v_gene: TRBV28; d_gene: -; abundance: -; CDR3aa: CASTIQGGYTF; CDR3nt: TGTGCCAGCACCATTCAGGGTGGCTACACCTTC
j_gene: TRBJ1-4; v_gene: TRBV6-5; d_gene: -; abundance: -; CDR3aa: CASATFPSNEKLFF; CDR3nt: TGTGCCAGCGCAACCTTCCCGAGTAATGAAAAACTGTTTTTT
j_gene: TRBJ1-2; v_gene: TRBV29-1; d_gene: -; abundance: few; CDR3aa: CSVVPEPNYGYTF; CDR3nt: TGCAGCGTTGTGCCCGAGCCTAACTATGGCTACACCTTC
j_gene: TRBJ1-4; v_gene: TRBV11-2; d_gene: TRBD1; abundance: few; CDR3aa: CASSSEQGGREKLFF; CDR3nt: TGTGCCAGCAGTTCAGAACAGGGGGGGCGAGAAAAACTGTTTTTT
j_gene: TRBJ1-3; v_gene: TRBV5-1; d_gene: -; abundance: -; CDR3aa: CASSLDFLFSGNTIYF; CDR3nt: TGCGCCAGCAGCTTGGATTTCCTCTTCTCTGGAAACACCATATATTTT
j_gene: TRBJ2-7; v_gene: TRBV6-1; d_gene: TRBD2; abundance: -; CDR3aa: CASSDKRGASYEQYF; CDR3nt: TGTGCCAGCAGTGACAAGCGGGGGGCCTCCTACGAGCAGTACTTC
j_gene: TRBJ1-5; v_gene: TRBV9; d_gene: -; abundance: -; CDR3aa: CASSVGGASNQPQHF; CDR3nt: TGTGCCAGCAGCGTGGGGGGGGCAAGCAATCAGCCCCAGCATTTT
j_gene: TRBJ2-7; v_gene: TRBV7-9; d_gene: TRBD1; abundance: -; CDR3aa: CASSLRGTGGEQYF; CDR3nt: TGTGCCAGCAGCCTAAGGGGGACAGGCGGCGAGCAGTACTTC
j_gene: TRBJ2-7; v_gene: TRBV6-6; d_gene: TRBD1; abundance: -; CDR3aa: CASSYWAGGNREQYF; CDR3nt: TGTGCCAGCAGTTACTGGGCAGGGGGTAATCGGGAGCAGTACTTC
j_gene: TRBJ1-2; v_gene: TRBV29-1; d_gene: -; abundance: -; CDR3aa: CSAQANYGYTF; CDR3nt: TGCAGCGCCCAGGCCAACTATGGCTACACCTTC
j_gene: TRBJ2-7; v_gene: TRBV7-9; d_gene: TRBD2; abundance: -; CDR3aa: CASRSLAGVAYEQYF; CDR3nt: TGTGCCAGCAGATCCCTAGCGGGGGTAGCCTACGAGCAGTACTTC
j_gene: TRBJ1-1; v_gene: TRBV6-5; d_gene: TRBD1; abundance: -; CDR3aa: CASVSGTRGLQAFF; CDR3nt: TGTGCCAGCGTATCCGGGACGAGGGGGCTTCAAGCTTTCTTT
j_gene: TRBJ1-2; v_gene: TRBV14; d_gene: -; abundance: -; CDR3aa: CASSQSLNYGYTF; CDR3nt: TGTGCCAGCAGCCAGTCCCTAAACTATGGCTACACCTTC
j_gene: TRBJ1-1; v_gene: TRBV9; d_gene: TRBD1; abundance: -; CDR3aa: CASSPGGIGGTEAFF; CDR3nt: TGTGCCAGCAGCCCAGGGGGAATAGGGGGCACTGAAGCTTTCTTT
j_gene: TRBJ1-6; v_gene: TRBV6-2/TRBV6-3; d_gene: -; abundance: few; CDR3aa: CASSYARNNSPLHF; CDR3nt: TGTGCCAGCAGTTACGCCAGGAATAATTCACCCCTCCACTTT
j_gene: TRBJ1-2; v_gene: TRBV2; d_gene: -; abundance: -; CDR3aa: CASSEYEGDGYTF; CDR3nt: TGTGCCAGCAGTGAATATGAGGGGGATGGCTACACCTTC
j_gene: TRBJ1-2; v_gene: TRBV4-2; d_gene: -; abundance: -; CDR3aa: CASSQSTGEPGGGYTF; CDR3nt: TGTGCCAGCAGCCAATCTACCGGGGAACCGGGGGGTGGCTACACCTTC
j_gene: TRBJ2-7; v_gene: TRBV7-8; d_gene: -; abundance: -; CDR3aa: CASSLDRVWDEQYF; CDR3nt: TGTGCCAGCAGCTTAGATCGGGTTTGGGACGAGCAGTACTTC
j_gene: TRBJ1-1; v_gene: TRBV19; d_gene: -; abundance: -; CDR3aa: CGMRGDTEAFF; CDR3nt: TGTGGGATGCGGGGAGACACTGAAGCTTTCTTT
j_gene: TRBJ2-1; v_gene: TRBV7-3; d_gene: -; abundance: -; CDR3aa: CASSPSGPSGRFF; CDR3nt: TGTGCCAGCAGCCCCTCAGGACCCTCGGGGAGGTTCTTC
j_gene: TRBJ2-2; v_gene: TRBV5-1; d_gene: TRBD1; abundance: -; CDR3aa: CASSYPDRGRLFF; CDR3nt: TGCGCCAGCAGCTACCCTGACAGGGGCCGGCTGTTTTTT
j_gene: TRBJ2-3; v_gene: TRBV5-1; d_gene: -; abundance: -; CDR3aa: CASSFEGRSDTQYF; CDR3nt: TGCGCCAGCAGCTTCGAGGGAAGGTCAGATACGCAGTATTTT
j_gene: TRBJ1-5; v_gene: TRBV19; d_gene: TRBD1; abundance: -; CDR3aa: CASSIEQGAYQPQHF; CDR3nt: TGTGCCAGTAGTATAGAACAGGGGGCCTATCAGCCCCAGCATTTT
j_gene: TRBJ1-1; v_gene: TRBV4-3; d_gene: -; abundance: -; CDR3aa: CASSQNEQGHEAFF; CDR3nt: TGCGCCAGCAGCCAAAACGAACAGGGCCATGAAGCTTTCTTT
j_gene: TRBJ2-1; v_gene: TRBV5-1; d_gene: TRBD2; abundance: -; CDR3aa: CASSLGGGDLYNEQFF; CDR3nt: TGCGCCAGCAGCTTGGGCGGGGGAGACCTTTACAATGAGCAGTTCTTC
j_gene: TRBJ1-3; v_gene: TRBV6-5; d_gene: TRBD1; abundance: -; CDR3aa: CASSIQGDSGNTIYF; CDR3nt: TGTGCCAGCAGTATACAGGGGGACTCTGGAAACACCATATATTTT
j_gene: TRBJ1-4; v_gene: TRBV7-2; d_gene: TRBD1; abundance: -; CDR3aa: CASSVEGQGTPKLFF; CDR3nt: TGTGCCAGCAGCGTAGAAGGACAGGGGACTCCAAAACTGTTTTTT